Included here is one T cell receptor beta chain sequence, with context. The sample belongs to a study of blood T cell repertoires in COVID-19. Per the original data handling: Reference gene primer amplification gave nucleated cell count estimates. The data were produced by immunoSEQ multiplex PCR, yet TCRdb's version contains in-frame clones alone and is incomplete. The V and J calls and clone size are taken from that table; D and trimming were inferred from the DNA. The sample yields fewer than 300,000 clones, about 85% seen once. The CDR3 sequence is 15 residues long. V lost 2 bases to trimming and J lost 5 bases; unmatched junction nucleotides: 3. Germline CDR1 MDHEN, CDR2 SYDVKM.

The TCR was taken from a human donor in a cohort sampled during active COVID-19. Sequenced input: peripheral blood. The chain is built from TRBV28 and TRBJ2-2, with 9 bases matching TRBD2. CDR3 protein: CASSLAGGPTGELFF. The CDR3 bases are TGTGCCAGCAGTTTAGCGGGAGGGCCGACCGGGGAGCTGTTTTTT.